Included here is one TCR beta chain sequence, with context. The sample originates from a study of blood T cell repertoires in COVID-19. Study at large: Symptom resolution, clearance, or two negative PCRs marked the recovered donors of Cohort 3.

TCRdb keeps only in-frame clones here, not all; method: immunoSEQ multiplex PCR. Here the sample spans 250,000 to 350,000 clones, around 90% being singletons. Trimming took off 0 bases at V and 2 bases at J, with 10 bases between the two ends. Germline V lookup: CDR1 LGHDT, CDR2 YNNKEL (reference sequence). This CDR3 is 16 amino acids long. The sequence was obtained from an older woman in a cohort exposed to, infected with or recovered from COVID-19 (not recorded which). The gene calls are TRBV3-1 (or the pseudogene TRBV3-2) and TRBJ2-2; TRBD2 might be the D (6 bases). The material sequenced was PBMCs or T cells enriched from blood (not recorded which). The CDR3 DNA is TGTGCCAGCAGCCAAGACGGGACTGCTAACACCGGGGAGCTGTTTTTT. Translating gives CASSQDGTANTGELFF.